Sequencing of this T cell receptor (beta chain) was carried out in a study of T-cell memory formation after mild COVID-19. The V end was cut by 4 bases, the J end by 11 bases, with 21 bases between. Germline CDR1 is SGHRS and CDR2 is YFSETQ. This CDR3 has 14 amino acids. TCR alpha and TCR beta cDNA libraries with sample barcodes and UMIs came from 5'RACE using constant-segment primers. TCRdb fed the 5' RACE reads into MiXCR, producing one record per CDR3 protein. This sample has 200,000 to 250,000 distinct CDR3 sequences, with 15% found just once. A remark on this clonotype: Antigen unknown.

Overall study findings and caveats: Cross-reactive memory seemingly joined, as some responding clones were found in pre-infection memory. CD4+ contracting clones lay mainly in CM and EM, CD8+ ones in EMRA. Second-wave clones with a day 37 peak had unconfirmed SARS-CoV-2 specificity.

This TCR came from an adult woman who had mild COVID-19 (a few samples of this study predate the infection). Cell type and time point are not known. The sequenced sample consisted of PBMCs or a T cell subset sorted from them (not recorded which). The rearrangement uses TRBV5-1 and TRBJ1-1; possible D gene TRBD1, 5 bases. Here the CDR3 DNA reads TGCGCCAGCAGCCCCTCCGAGACAGTTTATACGGCTTTCTTT. Translation gives CASSPSETVYTAFF.